This T cell receptor beta chain was found in a study of identical twins. Study-wide results and limits: The study found weaker excess twin sharing in beta out-of-frame sequences.

Donors uniformly comprised healthy Caucasians. Germline CDR1 MGHRA, CDR2 YSYEKL. This CDR3 contains 18 residues. The V segment lost 6 bases and the J segment 0 bases; nucleotides outside the gene matches: 15. TCRdb reanalysed the 5' RACE reads using MiXCR and keeps one entry per CDR3 protein. The sample holds about 890,000 distinct CDR3 sequences, roughly an eighth seen once. Regarding this clonotype: Its antigen is undetermined.

The same data also contributed to another study, on yellow fever vaccine responses in identical twins.

This clonotype was obtained from a woman between 18 and 29 years old in good health. The sample taken for sequencing was PBMCs. The V gene is TRBV4-1, the J gene TRBJ2-3; 7 bases are shared with TRBD1. CDR3 in amino acids: CASSPLGPGGFSTDTQYF. The DNA of the CDR3 is TGCGCCAGCAGTCCGCTCGGTCCAGGGGGTTTTAGCACAGATACGCAGTATTTT.